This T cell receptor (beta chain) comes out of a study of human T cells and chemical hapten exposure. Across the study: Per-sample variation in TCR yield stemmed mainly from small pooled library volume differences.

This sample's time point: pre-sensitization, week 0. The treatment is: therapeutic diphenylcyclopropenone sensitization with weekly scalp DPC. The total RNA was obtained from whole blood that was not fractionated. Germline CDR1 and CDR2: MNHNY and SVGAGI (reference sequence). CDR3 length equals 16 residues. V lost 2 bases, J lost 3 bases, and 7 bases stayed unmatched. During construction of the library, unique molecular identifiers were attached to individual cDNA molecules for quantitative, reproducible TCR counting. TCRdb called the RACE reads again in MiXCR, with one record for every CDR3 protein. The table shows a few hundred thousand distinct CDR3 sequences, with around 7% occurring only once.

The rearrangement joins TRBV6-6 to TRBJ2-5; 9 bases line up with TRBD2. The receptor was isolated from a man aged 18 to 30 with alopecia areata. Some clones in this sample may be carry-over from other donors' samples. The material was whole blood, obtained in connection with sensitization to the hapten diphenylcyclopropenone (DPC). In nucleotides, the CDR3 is TGTGCCAGCAGTTACCTGGCGGGGGGGCCCAAAGAGACCCAGTACTTC. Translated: CASSYLAGGPKETQYF.